This TCR beta chain stems from a study of vaccination effects on CD4 cells after COVID-19. Study as a whole: The second dose preceded post-vaccine samples by a median of 72 days.

V was pared by 6 bases and J by 8 bases, with 13 bases between. Looked up from germline, CDR1 is LNHDA and CDR2 is SQIVND (reference sequence). The CDR3 sequence is 12 residues long. Before sequencing, viral peptide pools were used by the ViraFEST assay to expand antigen-specific CD4+ T cells. Culture lasted around eleven days before CD4+ T cell isolation. It was two doses of either the BNT162b2 or mRNA-1273 vaccine that participants received. Having tested negative for nucleocapsid antibodies, the vaccine recipients showed no prior SARS-CoV-2 infection. Researchers swapped half the medium for IL-2 medium on both days 3 and 7. As for this clone: Its antigen is still unknown.

Using immunoSEQ multiplex PCR, the repertoire was profiled, and TCRdb retains in-frame clones only, with some absent. The sample has tens of thousands of clones, 78% seen once; the top ten hold roughly 2%. The chain uses TRBV19 and TRBJ1-2; TRBD1 might be the D (5 bases). The origin of this receptor is a human donor who received a COVID-19 vaccine. The source material was CD4+ T cells from PBMCs cultured with HCoV-OC43 spike peptides, sampled after COVID-19 vaccination. Subset denoted: HCoV-OC43 spike overlapping peptide pool stimulation. The CDR3 protein is CASRRGLGGYTF. In nucleotides, the CDR3 is TGTGCCAGTAGAAGGGGCCTGGGGGGCTACACCTTC.